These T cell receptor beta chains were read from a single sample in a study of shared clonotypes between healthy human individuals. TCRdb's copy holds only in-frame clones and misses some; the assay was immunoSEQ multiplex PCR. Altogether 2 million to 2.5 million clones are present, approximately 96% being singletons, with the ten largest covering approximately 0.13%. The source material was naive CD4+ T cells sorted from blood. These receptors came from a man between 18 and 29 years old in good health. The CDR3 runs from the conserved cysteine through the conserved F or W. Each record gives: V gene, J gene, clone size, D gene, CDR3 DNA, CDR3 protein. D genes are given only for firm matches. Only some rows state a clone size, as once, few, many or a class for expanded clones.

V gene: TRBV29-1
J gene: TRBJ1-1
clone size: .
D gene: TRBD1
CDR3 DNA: TGCAGCACCAGACAGGGGTCGAACACTGAAGCTTTCTTT
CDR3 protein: CSTRQGSNTEAFF

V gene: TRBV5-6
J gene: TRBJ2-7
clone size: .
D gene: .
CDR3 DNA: TGTGCCAGCAGCTTGTGGGACGAGCAGTACTTC
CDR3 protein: CASSLWDEQYF

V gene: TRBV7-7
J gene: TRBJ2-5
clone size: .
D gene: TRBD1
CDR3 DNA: TGTGCTAGCAGCTTAGGTCGAACAGGGGGTCAAGAGACCCAGTACTTC
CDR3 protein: CASSLGRTGGQETQYF

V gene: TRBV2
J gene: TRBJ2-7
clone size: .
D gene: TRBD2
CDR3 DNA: TGTGCCAGCAGAGGGACTAACTCCTACGAGCAGTACTTC
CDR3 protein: CASRGTNSYEQYF

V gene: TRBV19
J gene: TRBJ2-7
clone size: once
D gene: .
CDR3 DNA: TGTGCCAGTAGTAGGCAAAACCTCTACGAGCAGTACTTC
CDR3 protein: CASSRQNLYEQYF

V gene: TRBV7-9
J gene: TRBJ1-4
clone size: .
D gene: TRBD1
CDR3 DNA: TGTGCCAGCAGCTTAGGACAGGGTCTATCCGAAAAACTGTTTTTT
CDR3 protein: CASSLGQGLSEKLFF

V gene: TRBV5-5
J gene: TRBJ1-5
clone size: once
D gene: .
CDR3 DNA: TGTGCCAGCAGCTTGGAGTTGGGTGCCCAGCATTTT
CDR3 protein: CASSLELGAQHF

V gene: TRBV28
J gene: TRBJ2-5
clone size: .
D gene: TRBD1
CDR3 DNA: TGTGCCAGCAGTTCAGCAGGGGGCGCTAGGGAGACCCAGTACTTC
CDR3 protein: CASSSAGGARETQYF

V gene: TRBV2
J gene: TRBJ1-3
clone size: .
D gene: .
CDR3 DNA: TGTGCCAGCGATTGGCAGACCTCTGGAAACACCATATATTTT
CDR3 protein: CASDWQTSGNTIYF

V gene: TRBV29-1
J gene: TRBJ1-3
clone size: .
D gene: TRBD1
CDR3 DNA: TGCAGCGCCCAAAGGGGGCTGGGAGGAAACACCATATATTTT
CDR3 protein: CSAQRGLGGNTIYF

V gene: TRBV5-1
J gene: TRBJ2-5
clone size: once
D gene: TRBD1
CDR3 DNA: TGCGCCAGCAAAGTAGGGGGCGGTGAGACCCAGTACTTC
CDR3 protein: CASKVGGGETQYF

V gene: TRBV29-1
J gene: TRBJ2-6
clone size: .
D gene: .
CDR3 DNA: TGCAGCGTTGGTGGGGAAGGGGCCAACGTCCTGACTTTC
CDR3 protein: CSVGGEGANVLTF

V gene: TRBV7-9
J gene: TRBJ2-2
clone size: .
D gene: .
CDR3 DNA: TGTGCCAGCGTCCTGGGGAATGCGAACACCGGGGAGCTGTTTTTT
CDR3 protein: CASVLGNANTGELFF

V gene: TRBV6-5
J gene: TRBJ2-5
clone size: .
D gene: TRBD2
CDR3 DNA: TGTGCCAGCAGGGTAGCGGGAGAAGAGACCCAGTACTTC
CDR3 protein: CASRVAGEETQYF

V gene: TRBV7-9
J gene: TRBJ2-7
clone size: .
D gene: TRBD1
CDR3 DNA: TGTGCCAGCAGTCGTGGACAGGGGGAGCAGTACTTC
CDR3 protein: CASSRGQGEQYF

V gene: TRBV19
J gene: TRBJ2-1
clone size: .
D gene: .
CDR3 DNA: TGTGCCAGTAGTATGTTCGGATCACAGAACAATGAGCAGTTCTTC
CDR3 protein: CASSMFGSQNNEQFF

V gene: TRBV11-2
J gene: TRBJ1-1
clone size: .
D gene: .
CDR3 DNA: TGTGCCAGCAGCCTCCGGTTGGGGGCGGATTCTGAAGCTTTCTTT
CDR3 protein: CASSLRLGADSEAFF

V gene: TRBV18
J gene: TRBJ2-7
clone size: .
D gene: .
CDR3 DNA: TGTGCCAGCTCACCAAGGGGCCCCCTACGAGGAGAGCAGTACTTC
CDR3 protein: CASSPRGPLRGEQYF

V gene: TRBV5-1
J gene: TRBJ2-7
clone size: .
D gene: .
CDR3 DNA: TGCGCCAGCAGCTTTGGAGACCTGGAGCAGTACTTC
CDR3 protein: CASSFGDLEQYF

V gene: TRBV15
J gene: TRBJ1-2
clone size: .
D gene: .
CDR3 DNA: TGTGCCACCAGCAGAGATCGGGCGAACGGTAGGGGCTACACCTTC
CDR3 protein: CATSRDRANGRGYTF

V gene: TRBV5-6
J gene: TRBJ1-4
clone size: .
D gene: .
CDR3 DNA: TGTGCCAGCAGCCAACGCGGAATGGCAACTAATGAAAAACTGTTTTTT
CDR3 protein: CASSQRGMATNEKLFF

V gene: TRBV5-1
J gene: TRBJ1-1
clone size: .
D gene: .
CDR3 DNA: TGCGCCAGCAGCTTGGGGGACCGGGGAGGCACTGAAGCTTTCTTT
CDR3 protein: CASSLGDRGGTEAFF

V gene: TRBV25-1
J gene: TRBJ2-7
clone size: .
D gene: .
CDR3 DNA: TGTGCCAGCAGTGAACCCGGCGGTAACGAGCAGTACTTC
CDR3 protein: CASSEPGGNEQYF

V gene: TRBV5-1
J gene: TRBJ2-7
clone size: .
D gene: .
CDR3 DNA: TGCGCCAGCAGCTTGCTCACTAGCTACGAGCAGTACTTC
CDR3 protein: CASSLLTSYEQYF

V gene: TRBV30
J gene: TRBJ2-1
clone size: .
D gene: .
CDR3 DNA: TGTGCCTGGAGTCGGTTCCAGGACAATGAGCAGTTCTTC
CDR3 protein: CAWSRFQDNEQFF